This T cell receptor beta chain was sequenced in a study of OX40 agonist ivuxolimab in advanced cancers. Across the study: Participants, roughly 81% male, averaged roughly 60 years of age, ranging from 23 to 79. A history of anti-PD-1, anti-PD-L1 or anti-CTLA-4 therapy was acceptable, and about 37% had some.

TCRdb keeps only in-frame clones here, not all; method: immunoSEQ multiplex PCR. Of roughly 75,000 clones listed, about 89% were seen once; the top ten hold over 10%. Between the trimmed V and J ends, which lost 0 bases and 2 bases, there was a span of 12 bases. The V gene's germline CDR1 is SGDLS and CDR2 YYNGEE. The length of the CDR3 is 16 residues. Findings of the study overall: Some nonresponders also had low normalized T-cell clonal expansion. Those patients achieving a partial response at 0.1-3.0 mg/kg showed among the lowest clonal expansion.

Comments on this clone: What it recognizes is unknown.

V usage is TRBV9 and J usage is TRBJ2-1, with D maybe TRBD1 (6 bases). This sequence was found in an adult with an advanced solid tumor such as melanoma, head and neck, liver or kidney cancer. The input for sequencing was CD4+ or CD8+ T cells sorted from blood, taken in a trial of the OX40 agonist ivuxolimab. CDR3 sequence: CASSVEARGPYNEQFF. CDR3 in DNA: TGTGCCAGCAGCGTAGAGGCCAGGGGCCCCTACAATGAGCAGTTCTTC.